Listed below are T cell receptor beta chains from one sample, sequenced in a study of blood T cell repertoires in COVID-19. Here immunoSEQ multiplex PCR was the method, and the copy in TCRdb shows in-frame clones only, minus some. The repertoire holds 140,000 or so clones, with under 90% as singletons. Sequencing was carried out using peripheral blood. The receptors shown here come from a human donor in a cohort sampled during active COVID-19. Each CDR3 is given with its conserved first and last residue. The D gene is left open where the match is weak. Some rows have no size entry. The others give once, few or many, or a class for an expanded clone.

abundance	j_gene	d_gene	v_gene	CDR3nt	CDR3aa
once	TRBJ2-5	NA	TRBV7-2	TGTGCCAGCCGGGCGGGACTAGAGACCCAGTACTTC	CASRAGLETQYF
few	TRBJ2-7	TRBD2	TRBV28	TGTGCCAGCAGTTTAAGGCGACTAGCGGTGAGGGAGCAGTACTTC	CASSLRRLAVREQYF
few	TRBJ2-7	NA	TRBV4-1	TGCGCCAGCAGCCAAGGGGTGACAGTCTACGAGCAGTACTTC	CASSQGVTVYEQYF
NA	TRBJ1-5	NA	TRBV19	TGTGCCAGTAGAAGGGGACAAGGCAATCAGCCCCAGCATTTT	CASRRGQGNQPQHF
NA	TRBJ2-1	TRBD2	TRBV7-8	TGTGCCAGCAGCTTAAGGTCCTTGGCGGGAGTAACCTACAATGAGCAGTTCTTC	CASSLRSLAGVTYNEQFF
NA	TRBJ2-1	TRBD1	TRBV11-2	TGTGCCAGCAGCCGTGACAGGGTTACCAATGAGCAGTTCTTC	CASSRDRVTNEQFF
NA	TRBJ1-3	NA	TRBV28	TGTGCCAGCAGTTTATCGACAGGCACCGGAAACACCATATATTTT	CASSLSTGTGNTIYF
NA	TRBJ1-1	NA	TRBV6-5	TGTGCCAGCAGAGGGACAAGGAACACTGAAGCTTTCTTT	CASRGTRNTEAFF
once	TRBJ2-1	NA	TRBV5-1	TGCGCCAGCAGCTTGGGTAGCGGTGGCTCCTACAATGAGCAGTTCTTC	CASSLGSGGSYNEQFF
NA	TRBJ1-1	TRBD1	TRBV6-5	TGTGCCGCGACAGGGGACTGGAACACTGAAGCTTTCTTT	CAATGDWNTEAFF
NA	TRBJ1-3	TRBD1	TRBV28	TGTGCCAGCAGAAAAGCCGGGACAGGGGTATCCTCGGCTGGAAACACCATATATTTT	CASRKAGTGVSSAGNTIYF
NA	TRBJ2-7	NA	TRBV27	TGTGCCAGCAGGGACCGGGACAACCTCTACGAGCAGTACTTC	CASRDRDNLYEQYF
NA	TRBJ1-2	TRBD1	TRBV5-5	TGTGCCAGCAGCTGGGACAGGGGGCAGATGGACTATGGCTACACCTTC	CASSWDRGQMDYGYTF
NA	TRBJ2-6	NA	TRBV21-1	TGTGCCAGCAGCAGAAAAAAAAATAGGAGGTCCTCTGGGGCCAACGTCCTGACTTTC	CASSRKKNRRSSGANVLTF
NA	TRBJ2-3	TRBD2	TRBV5-6	TGTGCCAGCAGCCCCGTGCCAACTAGCGGGAGTACAGATACGCAGTATTTT	CASSPVPTSGSTDTQYF
NA	TRBJ2-2	TRBD2	TRBV5-8	TGTGCCAGCAGCTTCTGGGCAGGACTAGCGAACACCGGGGAGCTGTTTTTT	CASSFWAGLANTGELFF
NA	TRBJ2-7	NA	TRBV18	TGTGCCAGCTCACCTAGCGTGGATAGTGCCTACGAGCAGTACTTC	CASSPSVDSAYEQYF
NA	TRBJ2-1	TRBD2	TRBV28	TGTGCCAGCAGTTTACGTGGGTGGGGAGGGTCTAGCTCCTACAATGAGCAGTTCTTC	CASSLRGWGGSSSYNEQFF
few	TRBJ1-1	NA	TRBV27	TGTGCCAGCAGTCCGAGGCAGGGGATACCTTTCTTT	CASSPRQGIPFF
NA	TRBJ2-7	NA	TRBV19	TGTGCCAGTAGTCCCGGCCCCGGGGAAAGCTCCTACGAGCAGTACTTC	CASSPGPGESSYEQYF
NA	TRBJ2-7	TRBD2	TRBV6-2/TRBV6-3	TGTGCCAGCAGTTACGGGGGGACTACCTACGAGCAGTACTTC	CASSYGGTTYEQYF
NA	TRBJ1-2	TRBD1	TRBV9	TGTGCCAGCAGCTCGTCGGGACAGGCTAACTATGGCTACACCTTC	CASSSSGQANYGYTF
NA	TRBJ2-2	NA	TRBV5-5	TGTGCCAGCAGCATCGAGGGGGCGAACACCGGGGAGCTGTTTTTT	CASSIEGANTGELFF
few	TRBJ2-2	TRBD2	TRBV4-2	TGTGCCAGCAGCCAGCAACTAGCGGGAGTGGGTTCCGGGGAGCTGTTTTTT	CASSQQLAGVGSGELFF
NA	TRBJ1-1	NA	TRBV29-1	TGCAGCGCGGGCCCCGGGGGGCAACACATGAACACTGAAGCTTTCTTT	CSAGPGGQHMNTEAFF
NA	TRBJ1-2	NA	TRBV3-1/TRBV3-2	TGTGCCAGCAGCCAAGGAGGCAGGCGGGGTGGCTACACCTTC	CASSQGGRRGGYTF
NA	TRBJ1-6	NA	TRBV9	TGTGCCAGCAGCGTCCCTGGCAGAAATAATTCACCCCTCCACTTT	CASSVPGRNNSPLHF